This T cell receptor (beta chain) is from a study of type 1 regulatory T cells. Study as a whole: T-allo10 is an in vitro-generated, Tr1-enriched CD4 T cell product specific for alloantigen.

TCRdb re-analysed the reads in MiXCR, keeping a single row per CDR3 protein. In the table there are more than 3,000 distinct CDR3 sequences, less than 9% of which are singletons. The V gene's germline CDR1 is SEHNR and CDR2 FQNEAQ (reference sequence). This CDR3 is built from 15 residues. Trimming took off 2 bases at V and 5 bases at J, with 16 bases between the two ends. This clonotype qualifies as medium-sized. The antigen is undetermined. This clonotype was sampled from a human donor in good health. Sequenced input: cultured T cells, either the whole culture or a sorted T cell fraction (not recorded which). The chain couples TRBV7-9 to TRBJ2-7; D might be TRBD2 (5 bases). The CDR3 DNA reads TGTGCCAGCAGCTTATACCAGGCTAGTAGCGACGAGCAGTACTTC. Translated, it gives CASSLYQASSDEQYF.